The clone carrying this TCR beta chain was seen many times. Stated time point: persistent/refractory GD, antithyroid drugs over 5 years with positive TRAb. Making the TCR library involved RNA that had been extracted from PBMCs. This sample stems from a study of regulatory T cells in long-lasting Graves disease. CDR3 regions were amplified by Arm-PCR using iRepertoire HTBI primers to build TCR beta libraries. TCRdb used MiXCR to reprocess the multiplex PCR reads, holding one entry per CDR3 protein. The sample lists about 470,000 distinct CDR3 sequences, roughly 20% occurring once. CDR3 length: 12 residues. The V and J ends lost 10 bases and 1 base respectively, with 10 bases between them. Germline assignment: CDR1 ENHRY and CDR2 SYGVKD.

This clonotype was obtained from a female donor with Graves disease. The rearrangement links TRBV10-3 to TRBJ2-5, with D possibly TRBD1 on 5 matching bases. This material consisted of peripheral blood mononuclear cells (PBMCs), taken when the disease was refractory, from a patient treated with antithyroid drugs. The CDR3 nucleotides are TGTGCCACCTTGGACATCCAAGAGACCCAGTACTTC. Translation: CATLDIQETQYF.